Below are 13 T cell receptor beta chains sequenced from a single sample in a study of T cell responses to AZD1222 COVID-19 vaccine. Here immunoSEQ multiplex PCR was the method, and the copy in TCRdb shows in-frame clones only, minus some. The sample includes about 150,000 clones, roughly 89% of them seen just once. The material sequenced was peripheral blood, taken 28 days after the second dose of the MenACWY control vaccine. The receptor source for this set is an adult who received the MenACWY meningococcal vaccine as a control.

V and J are TRBV29-1 and TRBJ1-1, with D maybe TRBD1 (6 bases). This CDR3 is 13 amino acids long. Germline values: CDR1 SQVTM, CDR2 ANQGSEA. V was trimmed by 8 bases and J by 1 base, leaving 14 bases between them. This chain's CDR3 is CSTQQGRNTEAFF. For the CDR3, the DNA is TGCAGCACCCAACAGGGTAGGAACACTGAAGCTTTCTTT. The variable domain in full, completed from reference TRBV29-1 and TRBJ1-1, reads SAVISQKPSRDICQRGTSLTIQCQVDSQVTMMFWYRQQPGQSLTLIATANQGSEATYESGFVIDKFPISRPNLTFSTLTVSNMSPEDSSIYLCSTQQGRNTEAFFGQGTRLTVV.

This sequence joins TRBV7-2 and TRBJ2-7; perhaps TRBD2 as D (6 bases). Per germline, CDR1 SGHTA and CDR2 FQGNSA. V lost 4 bases, J lost 1 base, and 14 bases lay in between. The CDR3 has 15 amino acids. The CDR3 region has the DNA TGTGCCAGCAGCTCCTACGGGACTGGATCCTACGAGCAGTACTTC. It specifies CASSSYGTGSYEQYF.

This clone was observed a few times. V is TRBV3-1 (or the pseudogene TRBV3-2) and J is TRBJ2-7; TRBD1 agrees at 7 bases. Trimming cost V 1 base and J 4 bases; bases outside gene matches: 4. Germline V gene lookup returns CDR1 LGHDT and CDR2 YNNKEL (reference sequence). CDR3 length: 14 residues. CDR3 in DNA: TGTGCCAGCAGCCAAGGCCGACAGGGTTACGAGCAGTACTTC. Translating gives CASSQGRQGYEQYF.

The V gene is TRBV6-5, the J gene TRBJ1-2, with D hard to call. Trimming stripped 2 bases from V and 1 base from J, with 14 bases between. Germline V gives CDR1 MNHEY, CDR2 SVGAGI. This CDR3 has 16 residues. CDR3 loop: CASSYGKFQVNYGYTF. CDR3 bases: TGTGCCAGCAGTTACGGGAAATTTCAGGTTAACTATGGCTACACCTTC.

This sequence joins TRBV29-1 and TRBJ1-3; unclear D gene. CDR3 length: 14 residues. V gave up 3 bases and J gave up 6 bases, with 15 bases separating them. Germline CDR1 and CDR2: SQVTM and ANQGSEA. The CDR3, as DNA: TGCAGCGTTGAGGCTCCCCCCGGGTTAAACACCATATATTTT. Translating gives CSVEAPPGLNTIYF.

V and J are TRBV7-3 and TRBJ2-3; D is perhaps TRBD1 (6 bases). CDR1 is SGHTA and CDR2 is FQGTGA in the germline V gene. There are 16 residues in the CDR3. The ends were cut back, 6 bases at V and 2 bases at J, with 18 bases in the middle. The CDR3: CASSTPQGGNTDTQYF. The CDR3 nucleotides are TGTGCCAGCAGTACTCCGCAAGGGGGTAACACAGATACGCAGTATTTT.

This chain uses TRBV24-1 with TRBJ2-1; 7 positions match TRBD2. V shed 3 bases and J 0 bases; nucleotides not matched to a gene: 1. CDR1 is KGHDR, CDR2 SFDVKD, per germline. The CDR3 contains 15 residues. CDR3 region: CATSDQRGSYNEQFF. The CDR3 DNA follows: TGTGCCACCAGTGATCAGCGGGGCTCCTACAATGAGCAGTTCTTC.

The J gene is TRBJ1-3, the V gene TRBV7-9, with D maybe TRBD1 (6 bases). This CDR3 is 15 amino acids long. The V gene lost 6 bases and the J gene lost 2 bases, with 14 bases spanning the gap. Germline V lookup: CDR1 SEHNR, CDR2 FQNEAQ (reference sequence). This chain's CDR3 is CASSRGLSAGNTIYF. For the CDR3, the DNA is TGTGCCAGCAGTCGGGGGCTTTCGGCTGGAAACACCATATATTTT.

This clone has just one count. This chain links TRBV28 with TRBJ2-7; D might be TRBD1 (6 bases). Germline V lookup: CDR1 MDHEN, CDR2 SYDVKM. Trimming pared 4 bases from V and 2 bases from J, leaving 12 bases between. The CDR3 is made up of 14 amino acids. The CDR3, as DNA: TGTGCCAGCAGTTCGGGACAAGGGACCTACGAGCAGTACTTC. Protein sequence: CASSSGQGTYEQYF.

The chain couples TRBV9 to TRBJ1-5; no clear D. V gave up 0 bases and J gave up 2 bases, with 12 bases separating them. The CDR3 extends over 16 amino acids. The germline V gene has CDR1 SGDLS and CDR2 YYNGEE. The CDR3 loop is CASSVEGVQGNQPQHF. CDR3 in DNA: TGTGCCAGCAGCGTAGAAGGAGTGCAGGGCAATCAGCCCCAGCATTTT. The whole variable domain, remainder taken from reference TRBV9 and TRBJ1-5, is DSGVTQTPKHLITATGQRVTLRCSPRSGDLSVYWYQQSLDQGLQFLIQYYNGEERAKGNILERFSAQQFPDLHSELNLSSLELGDSALYFCASSVEGVQGNQPQHFGDGTRLSIL.

The chain links TRBV5-1 to TRBJ1-2, with D unresolved. Trimming took 5 bases from V and 5 from J, leaving 16 bases between them. Germline V gives CDR1 SGHRS, CDR2 YFSETQ. CDR3 length equals 14 residues. CDR3 amino acids: CASRIAGGEYGYTF. CDR3 DNA: TGCGCCAGCAGAATAGCGGGCGGCGAGTATGGCTACACCTTC.

The chain has TRBV6-5 and TRBJ2-5; TRBD2 matches 9 bases. The CDR3 covers 14 residues. The germline CDR1 and CDR2 sequences are MNHEY and SVGAGI. The V segment lost 6 bases and the J segment 2 bases; nucleotides outside the gene matches: 4. CDR3 DNA: TGTGCCAGCAGCGCTAGCGGGGAGCAAGAGACCCAGTACTTC. Residues: CASSASGEQETQYF.

This clone was recorded once. J is TRBJ2-2 and V is TRBV29-1; D gene ambiguous. The CDR3 length is 13 residues. Germline loops: CDR1 SQVTM, CDR2 ANQGSEA. Trimming cost V 3 bases and J 8 bases, with 13 bases left between them. The CDR3 spells CSVEFTSAGELFF. The CDR3 nucleotides are TGCAGCGTTGAGTTTACGTCGGCTGGGGAGCTGTTTTTT.